The source of this TCR beta chain is a study of T-cell reconstitution after alpha-beta-depleted transplantation in children. Findings of the study overall: It was reported that alpha-beta T cells came from several hundred expanded graft clones (about two months after transplant). Some patients showed high day-60 TCRbeta diversity, which derived from surviving recipient T cells and thymic progenitors. After one year, T-cell counts and TCRbeta diversity mostly came from new T cells.

Preparation of the TCRbeta library involved a method that used unique molecular identifiers. In TCRdb, the PCR reads were re-called with MiXCR into one record per CDR3 protein. The sample has 800,000 to 1,000,000 distinct CDR3 sequences, about 30% seen once. Remarks on this clonotype: Its target is not known.

The CDR3 loop spans 13 amino acids. Looked up from germline, CDR1 is SGHVS and CDR2 is FQNEAQ. With 3 bases removed from V and 6 bases from J, the gap between germline ends came to 12 bases. The sequencing used PBMCs, mostly from graft donor cells, collected 360 days after TCRalphabeta/CD19-depleted stem cell transplant. The rearrangement uses TRBV7-8 and TRBJ2-7; D is uncertain. The source of this sequence is a boy less than two years old who had a stem cell transplant for SCID, so the T cells may come from the graft donor. In DNA, the CDR3 is TGTGCCAGCAGCTTGACTGAGACGGGCGAGCAGTACTTC. Translating it yields CASSLTETGEQYF.